The TCR beta chain under discussion was sequenced for a study of shared clonotypes between healthy human individuals. Study-wide context: Donors, aged 18 to 49, were a couple of women and three men.

CDR1 is SGHRS and CDR2 is YFSETQ in the germline V gene. Germline trimming cut 0 bases from V and 4 bases from J; bases unmatched to any gene: 0. The CDR3 has 14 amino acids. The assay was run at deep level. Authors' methods: ImmunoSEQ only sent back junction sequences with no quality scores, so filtering was done differently. Sequencing used immunoSEQ multiplex PCR; TCRdb keeps in-frame clones, though not all of them. V and J calls and clone size are those listed in that table; D and trimming were worked out from the DNA. The table records approximately 500,000 clones, 75% to 80% of them present only once.

The sample consisted of PBMCs. The chain recombines TRBV5-1 with TRBJ2-3; 9 nucleotides line up with TRBD1. The receptor comes from a woman in her thirties or forties in good health. Some clones in this sample may be carry-over from other donors' samples. The CDR3 nucleotides read TGCGCCAGCAGCTTGGGGACAGGGGCAGATACGCAGTATTTT. Protein: CASSLGTGADTQYF.